These 3 T cell receptor beta chains originate from one sample sequenced in a study of OX40 agonist ivuxolimab in advanced cancers. Assay: immunoSEQ multiplex PCR; the TCRdb copy retains only in-frame clones and omits some. The sample yields approximately 160,000 clones, 94% seen once. This specimen consisted of CD4+ or CD8+ T cells sorted from blood, obtained in a trial of the OX40 agonist ivuxolimab. Source of these receptors: an adult with an advanced solid tumor such as melanoma, head and neck, liver or kidney cancer.

The chain is built from TRBV19 and TRBJ1-1; D call uncertain. CDR1 is LNHDA and CDR2 is SQIVND in the germline V gene (reference sequence). The CDR3 has 12 amino acids. Trimming cost V 2 bases and J 4 bases, with 5 bases left between them. CDR3 sequence reads: CASSIRSTEAFF. The CDR3 coding sequence is TGTGCCAGTAGTATAAGGAGCACTGAAGCTTTCTTT. The variable domain in full, completed from reference TRBV19 and TRBJ1-1, reads DGGITQSPKYLFRKEGQNVTLSCEQNLNHDAMYWYRQDPGQGLRLIYYSQIVNDFQKGDIAEGYSVSREKKESFPLTVTSAQKNPTAFYLCASSIRSTEAFFGQGTRLTVV.

The rearrangement links TRBV10-1 to TRBJ2-5, with 7 bases lining up with TRBD2. Per germline, CDR1 WNHNN and CDR2 SYGVQD (reference sequence). V trimming: 0 bases; J trimming: 2 bases; junction bases outside the gene matches: 3. This CDR3 contains 15 residues. The chain's CDR3 is CASSESAGLQETQYF. CDR3 DNA: TGCGCCAGCAGTGAGTCGGCGGGACTACAAGAGACCCAGTACTTC.

The count of this clone is one. This chain connects TRBV9 to TRBJ2-3; 10 positions match TRBD2. V trimming: 3 bases; J trimming: 0 bases; junction bases outside the gene matches: 4. CDR1 is SGDLS and CDR2 is YYNGEE in the germline V gene. The CDR3 extends over 16 amino acids. The CDR3 sequence is CASSALAGASTDTQYF. CDR3 sequence (DNA): TGTGCCAGCAGCGCCCTAGCGGGGGCAAGCACAGATACGCAGTATTTT. The variable domain in full, completed from reference TRBV9 and TRBJ2-3, reads DSGVTQTPKHLITATGQRVTLRCSPRSGDLSVYWYQQSLDQGLQFLIQYYNGEERAKGNILERFSAQQFPDLHSELNLSSLELGDSALYFCASSALAGASTDTQYFGPGTRLTVL.